This TCR beta chain stems from a study of blood T cell repertoires in COVID-19. Clones were read by immunoSEQ multiplex PCR, and TCRdb kept only the in-frame ones, dropping some. The data hold approximately 250,000 clones, with 65% to 90% observed a single time. The cohort comprised adults aged roughly 18 to 100 years residing in under 30 US areas. Researchers sorted participants into cohorts using their self-reported clinical history. CDR1 SGDLS and CDR2 YYNGEE come from the germline V gene. The V and J ends lost 4 bases and 7 bases respectively, with 20 bases between them. CDR3 length: 15 amino acids.

The source is a woman between 45 and 65 years old with acute COVID-19. This rearrangement joins TRBV9 to TRBJ1-2; the D gene is possibly TRBD1 (5 bases). Sequences were obtained from PBMCs or T cells enriched from blood (not recorded which). The CDR3 protein is CASSPHVGGNSGYTF. CDR3 DNA: TGTGCCAGCAGCCCGCACGTCGGGGGGAATAGTGGCTACACCTTC. The full variable domain, its missing parts supplied by reference TRBV9 and TRBJ1-2, is DSGVTQTPKHLITATGQRVTLRCSPRSGDLSVYWYQQSLDQGLQFLIQYYNGEERAKGNILERFSAQQFPDLHSELNLSSLELGDSALYFCASSPHVGGNSGYTFGSGTRLTVV.